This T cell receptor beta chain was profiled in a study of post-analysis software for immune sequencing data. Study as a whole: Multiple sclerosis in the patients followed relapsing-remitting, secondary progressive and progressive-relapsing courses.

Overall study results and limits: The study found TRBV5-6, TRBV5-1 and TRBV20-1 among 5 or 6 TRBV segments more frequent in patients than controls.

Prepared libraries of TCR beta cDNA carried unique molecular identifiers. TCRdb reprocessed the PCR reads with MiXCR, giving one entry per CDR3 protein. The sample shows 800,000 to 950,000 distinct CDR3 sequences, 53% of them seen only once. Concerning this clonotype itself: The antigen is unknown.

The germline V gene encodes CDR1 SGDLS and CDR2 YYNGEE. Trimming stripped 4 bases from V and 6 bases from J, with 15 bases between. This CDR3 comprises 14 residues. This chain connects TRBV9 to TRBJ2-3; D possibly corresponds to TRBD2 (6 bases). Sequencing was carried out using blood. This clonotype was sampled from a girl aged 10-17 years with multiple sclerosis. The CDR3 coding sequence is TGTGCCAGCAGCACCCGACTAGTAGAGGATACGCAGTATTTT. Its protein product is CASSTRLVEDTQYF.